This T cell receptor (beta chain) was documented in a study of cytomegalovirus exposure and HLA in healthy donors. The PCR used 60 Vbeta and 13 Jbeta primers. Profiling relied on immunoSEQ multiplex PCR, and the TCRdb table lists in-frame clones only, not all of them. The sample shows around 120,000 clones, 60% to 85% of them seen only once. Study outcomes and limitations: More clonal expansion characterized HLA-associated TCR beta chains than equally common others in a later analysis.

Comments on this clone: What it binds is unknown.

The TCR comes from a woman in her thirties or forties in good health and CMV-seronegative. Sample: PBMCs.

DNA for the CDR3: TGTGCCAGCAGGCCGCCGGGAATCCGGACCGGGGAGCTGTTTTTT. Translating it yields CASRPPGIRTGELFF. The chain joins TRBV7-2 to TRBJ2-2; D may be TRBD2 (5 bases). Germline CDR1 SGHTA, CDR2 FQGNSA. CDR3 length: 15 residues. Trimming left V 6 bases short and J 5 bases short, with 16 bases between.